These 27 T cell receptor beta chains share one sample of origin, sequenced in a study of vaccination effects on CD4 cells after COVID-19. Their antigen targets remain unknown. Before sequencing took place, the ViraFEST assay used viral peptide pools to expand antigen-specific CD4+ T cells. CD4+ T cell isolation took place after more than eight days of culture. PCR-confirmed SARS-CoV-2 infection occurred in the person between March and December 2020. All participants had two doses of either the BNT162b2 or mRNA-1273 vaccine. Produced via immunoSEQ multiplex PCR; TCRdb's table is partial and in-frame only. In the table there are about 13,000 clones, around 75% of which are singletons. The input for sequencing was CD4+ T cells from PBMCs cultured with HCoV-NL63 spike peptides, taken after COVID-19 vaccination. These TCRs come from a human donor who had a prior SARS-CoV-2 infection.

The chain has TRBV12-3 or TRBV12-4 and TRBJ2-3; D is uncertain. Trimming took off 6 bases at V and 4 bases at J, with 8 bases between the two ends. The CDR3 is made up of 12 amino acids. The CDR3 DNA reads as TGTGCCAGCAGGACACTGGCAGATACGCAGTATTTT. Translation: CASRTLADTQYF.

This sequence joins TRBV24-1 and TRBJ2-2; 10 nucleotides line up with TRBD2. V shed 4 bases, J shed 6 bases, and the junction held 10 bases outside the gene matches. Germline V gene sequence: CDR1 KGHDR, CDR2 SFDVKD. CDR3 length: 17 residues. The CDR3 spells CATSEASGRGRAGELFF. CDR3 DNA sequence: TGTGCCACCAGTGAGGCTAGCGGGAGAGGTAGGGCCGGGGAGCTGTTTTTT.

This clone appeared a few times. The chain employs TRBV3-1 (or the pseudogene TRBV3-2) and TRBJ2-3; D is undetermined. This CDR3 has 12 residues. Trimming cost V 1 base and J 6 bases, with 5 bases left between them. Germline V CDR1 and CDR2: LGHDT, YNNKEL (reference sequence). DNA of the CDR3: TGTGCCAGCAGCCAAGCAACGGATACGCAGTATTTT. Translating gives CASSQATDTQYF.

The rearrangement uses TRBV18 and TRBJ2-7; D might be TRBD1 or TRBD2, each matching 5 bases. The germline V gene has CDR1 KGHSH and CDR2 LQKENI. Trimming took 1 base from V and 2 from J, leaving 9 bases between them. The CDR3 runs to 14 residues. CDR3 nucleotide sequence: TGTGCCAGCTCACCACACCCGGGACCCTACGAGCAGTACTTC. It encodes CASSPHPGPYEQYF. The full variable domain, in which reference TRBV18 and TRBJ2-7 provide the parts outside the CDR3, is NAGVMQNPRHLVRRRGQEARLRCSPMKGHSHVYWYRQLPEEGLKFMVYLQKENIIDESGMPKERFSAEFPKEGPSILRIQQVVRGDSAAYFCASSPHPGPYEQYFGPGTRLTVT.

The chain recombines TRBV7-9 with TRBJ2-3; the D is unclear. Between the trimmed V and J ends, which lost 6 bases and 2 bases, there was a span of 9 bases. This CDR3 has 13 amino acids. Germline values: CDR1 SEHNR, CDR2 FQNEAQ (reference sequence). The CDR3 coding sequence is TGTGCCAGCAGGGCAGAACCCACAGATACGCAGTATTTT. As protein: CASRAEPTDTQYF.

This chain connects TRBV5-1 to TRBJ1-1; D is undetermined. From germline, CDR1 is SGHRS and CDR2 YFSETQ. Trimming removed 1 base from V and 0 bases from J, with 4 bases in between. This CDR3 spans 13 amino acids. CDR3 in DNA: TGCGCCAGCAGCTTGCTACTGAACACTGAAGCTTTCTTT. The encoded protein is CASSLLLNTEAFF.

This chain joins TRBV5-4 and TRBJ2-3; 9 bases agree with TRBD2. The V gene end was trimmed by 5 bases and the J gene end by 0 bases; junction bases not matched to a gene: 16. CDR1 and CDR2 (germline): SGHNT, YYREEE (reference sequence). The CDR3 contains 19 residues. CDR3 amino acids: CASSSGLAGVLASTDTQYF. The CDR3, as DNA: TGTGCCAGCAGTAGTGGGTTAGCGGGGGTCCTCGCTAGCACAGATACGCAGTATTTT.

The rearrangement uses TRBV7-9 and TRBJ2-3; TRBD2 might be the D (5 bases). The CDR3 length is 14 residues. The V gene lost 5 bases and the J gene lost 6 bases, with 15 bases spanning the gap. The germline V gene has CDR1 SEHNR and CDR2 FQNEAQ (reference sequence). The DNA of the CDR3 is TGTGCCAGCAGCCCGGGGTGGAGTTCGGATACGCAGTATTTT. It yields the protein CASSPGWSSDTQYF.

The CDR3 DNA reads TGCAGCGTTGAAGTTTTGCTCCCAGGGCAGTGGGCCATATATTTT. As protein: CSVEVLLPGQWAIYF. V is TRBV29-1 and J is TRBJ1-3, with D perhaps matching TRBD1 (5 bases). Per the germline V gene, CDR1 is SQVTM and CDR2 is ANQGSEA. Trimming took off 1 base at V and 11 bases at J, with 21 bases between the two ends. The CDR3 sequence is 15 residues long.

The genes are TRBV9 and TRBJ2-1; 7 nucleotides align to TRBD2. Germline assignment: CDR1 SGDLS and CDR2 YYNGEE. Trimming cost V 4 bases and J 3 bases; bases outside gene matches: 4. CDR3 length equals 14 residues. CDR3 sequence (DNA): TGTGCCAGCAGCCCAAGGACTAGCTACAATGAGCAGTTCTTC. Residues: CASSPRTSYNEQFF.

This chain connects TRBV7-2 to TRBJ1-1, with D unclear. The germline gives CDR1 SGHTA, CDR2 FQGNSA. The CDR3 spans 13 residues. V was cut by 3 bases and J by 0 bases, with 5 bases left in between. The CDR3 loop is CASSFSVNTEAFF. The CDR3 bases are TGTGCCAGCAGCTTTTCCGTGAACACTGAAGCTTTCTTT.

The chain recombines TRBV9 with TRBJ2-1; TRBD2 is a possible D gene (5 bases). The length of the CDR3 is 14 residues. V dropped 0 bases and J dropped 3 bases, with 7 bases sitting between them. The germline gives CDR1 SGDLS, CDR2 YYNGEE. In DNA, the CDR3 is TGTGCCAGCAGCGTAGGTGGAGGCTACAATGAGCAGTTCTTC. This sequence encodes CASSVGGGYNEQFF.

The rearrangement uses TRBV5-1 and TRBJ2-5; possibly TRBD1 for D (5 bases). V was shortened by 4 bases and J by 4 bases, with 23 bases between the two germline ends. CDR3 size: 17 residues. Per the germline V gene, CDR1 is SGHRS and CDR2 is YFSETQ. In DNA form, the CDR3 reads TGCGCCAGCAGCAGGGGCCCCGGACAAAGCGCCGCAGAGACCCAGTACTTC. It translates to CASSRGPGQSAAETQYF.

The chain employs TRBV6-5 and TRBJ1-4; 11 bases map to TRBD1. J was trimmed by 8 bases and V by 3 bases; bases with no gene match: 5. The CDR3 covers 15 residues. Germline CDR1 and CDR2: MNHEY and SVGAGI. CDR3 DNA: TGTGCCAGCAGTTATAGGGACAGGGGGGAGGAAAAACTGTTTTTT. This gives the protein CASSYRDRGEEKLFF.

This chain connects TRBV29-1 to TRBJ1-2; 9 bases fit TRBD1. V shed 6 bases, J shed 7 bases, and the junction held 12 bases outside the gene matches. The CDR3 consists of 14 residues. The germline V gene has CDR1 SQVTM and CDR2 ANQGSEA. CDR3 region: CSVADRGDLIGYTF. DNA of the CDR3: TGCAGCGTCGCGGACAGGGGCGACCTTATTGGCTACACCTTC. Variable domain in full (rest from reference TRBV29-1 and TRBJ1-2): SAVISQKPSRDICQRGTSLTIQCQVDSQVTMMFWYRQQPGQSLTLIATANQGSEATYESGFVIDKFPISRPNLTFSTLTVSNMSPEDSSIYLCSVADRGDLIGYTFGSGTRLTVV.

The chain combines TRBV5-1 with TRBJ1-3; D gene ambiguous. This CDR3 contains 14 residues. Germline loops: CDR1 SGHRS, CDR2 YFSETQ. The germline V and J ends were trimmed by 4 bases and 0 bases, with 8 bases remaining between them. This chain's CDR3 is CASSDQVSGNTIYF. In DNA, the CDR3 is TGCGCCAGCAGCGATCAAGTCTCTGGAAACACCATATATTTT.

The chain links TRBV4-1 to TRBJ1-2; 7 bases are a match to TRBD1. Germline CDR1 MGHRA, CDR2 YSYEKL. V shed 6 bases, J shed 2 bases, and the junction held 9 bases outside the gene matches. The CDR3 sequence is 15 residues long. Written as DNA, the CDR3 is TGCGCCAGCAGTCAGGGAGGGGGCGCAAACTATGGCTACACCTTC. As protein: CASSQGGGANYGYTF.

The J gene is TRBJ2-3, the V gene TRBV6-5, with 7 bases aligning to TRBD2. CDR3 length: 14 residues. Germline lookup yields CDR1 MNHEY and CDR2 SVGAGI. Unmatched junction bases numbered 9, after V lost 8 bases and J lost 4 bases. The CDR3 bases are TGTGCCAGCCGGAGGAGCGGGAAAGCAGATACGCAGTATTTT. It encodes CASRRSGKADTQYF.

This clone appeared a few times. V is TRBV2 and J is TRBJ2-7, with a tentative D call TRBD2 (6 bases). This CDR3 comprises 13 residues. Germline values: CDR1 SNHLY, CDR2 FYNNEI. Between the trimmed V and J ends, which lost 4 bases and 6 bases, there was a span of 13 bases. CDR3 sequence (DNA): TGTGCCAGCAGTGTCGAAGCGCGGGGCGAGCAGTACTTC. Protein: CASSVEARGEQYF.

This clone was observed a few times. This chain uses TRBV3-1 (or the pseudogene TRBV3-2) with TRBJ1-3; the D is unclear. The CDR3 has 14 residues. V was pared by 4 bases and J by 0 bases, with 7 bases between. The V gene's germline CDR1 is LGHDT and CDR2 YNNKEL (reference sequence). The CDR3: CASSPRSSGNTIYF. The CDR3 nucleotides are TGTGCCAGCAGCCCCCGGTCCTCTGGAAACACCATATATTTT.

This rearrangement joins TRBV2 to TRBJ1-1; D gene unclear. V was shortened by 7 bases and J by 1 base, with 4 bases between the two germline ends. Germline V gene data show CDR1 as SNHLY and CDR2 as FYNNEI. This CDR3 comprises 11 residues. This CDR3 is CASIQNTEAFF. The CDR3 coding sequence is TGTGCCAGCATCCAGAACACTGAAGCTTTCTTT.

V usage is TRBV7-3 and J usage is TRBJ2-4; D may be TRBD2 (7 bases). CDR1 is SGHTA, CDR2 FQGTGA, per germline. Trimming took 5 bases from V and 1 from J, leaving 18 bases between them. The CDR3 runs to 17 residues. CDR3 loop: CASSHKGDGGAKNIQYF. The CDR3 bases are TGTGCCAGCAGCCATAAGGGGGACGGGGGGGCCAAAAACATTCAGTACTTC.

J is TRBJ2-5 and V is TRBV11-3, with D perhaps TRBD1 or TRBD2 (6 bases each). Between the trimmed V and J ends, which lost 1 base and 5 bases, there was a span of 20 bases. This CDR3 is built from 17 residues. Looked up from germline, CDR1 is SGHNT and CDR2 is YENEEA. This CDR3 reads CASSLARLSGAGETQYF. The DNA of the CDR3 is TGTGCCAGCAGCTTAGCTAGGTTATCGGGGGCAGGGGAGACCCAGTACTTC.

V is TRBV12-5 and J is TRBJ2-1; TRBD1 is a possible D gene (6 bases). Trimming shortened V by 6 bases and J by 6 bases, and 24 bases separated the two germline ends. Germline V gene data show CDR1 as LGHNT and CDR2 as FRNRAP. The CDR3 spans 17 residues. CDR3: CASGRQIGGYFPNEQFF. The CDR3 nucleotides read TGTGCTAGTGGCCGACAAATAGGGGGTTATTTCCCCAATGAGCAGTTCTTC.

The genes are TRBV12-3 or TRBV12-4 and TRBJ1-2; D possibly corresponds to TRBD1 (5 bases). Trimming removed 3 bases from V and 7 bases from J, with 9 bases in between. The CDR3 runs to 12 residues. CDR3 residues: CASSFQGFGYTF. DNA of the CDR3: TGTGCCAGCAGTTTCCAGGGATTTGGCTACACCTTC.

DNA of the CDR3: TGCGCCAGCAGCAGAAACCAGGGGGCTTGGTTGTACGAGCAGTACTTC. Translated, it gives CASSRNQGAWLYEQYF. The chain recombines TRBV5-1 with TRBJ2-7, with 8 bases fitting TRBD1. The V and J ends lost 4 bases and 4 bases, in that order; junction bases with no gene match: 13. CDR3 size: 16 residues. The germline V gene has CDR1 SGHRS and CDR2 YFSETQ. Combining the CDR3 with reference TRBV5-1 and TRBJ2-7 gives the whole variable domain KAGVTQTPRYLIKTRGQQVTLSCSPISGHRSVSWYQQTPGQGLQFLFEYFSETQRNKGNFPGRFSGRQFSNSRSEMNVSTLELGDSALYLCASSRNQGAWLYEQYFGPGTRLTVT.

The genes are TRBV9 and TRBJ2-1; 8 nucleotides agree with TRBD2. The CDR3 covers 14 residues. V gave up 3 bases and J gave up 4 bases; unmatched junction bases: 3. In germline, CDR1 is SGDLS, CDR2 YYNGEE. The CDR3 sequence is CASSAGTSYNEQFF. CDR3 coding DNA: TGTGCCAGCAGCGCCGGGACTAGTTACAATGAGCAGTTCTTC.